This T cell receptor (beta chain) was retrieved from a study of blood T cell repertoires in COVID-19. Study-wide background: Nucleic acid was either cDNA or gDNA, and it came from T cells, B-cell-depleted T cells, or PBMCs.

Germline assignment: CDR1 SGHTA and CDR2 FQGNSA. The CDR3 length is 14 residues. Unmatched junction bases numbered 4, after V lost 1 base and J lost 9 bases. This clone was seen only a few times. Authors' processing steps: Estimation of nucleated cell counts was performed using reference gene primer amplification. TCRdb's table, derived via immunoSEQ multiplex PCR, lists solely in-frame clones and lacks some. V and J calls and clone size come straight from that table; D and trimming were deduced from the DNA. The sample carries roughly 500,000 clones, over 75% recorded once. Sequenced sample: peripheral blood. The source is a human donor in a cohort sampled during active COVID-19. The chain employs TRBV7-2 and TRBJ1-5; TRBD1 matches at 9 bases. The CDR3 DNA is TGTGCCAGCAGCTTAGAGGGACAGGGAGGGCCCCAGCATTTT. Translation gives CASSLEGQGGPQHF.